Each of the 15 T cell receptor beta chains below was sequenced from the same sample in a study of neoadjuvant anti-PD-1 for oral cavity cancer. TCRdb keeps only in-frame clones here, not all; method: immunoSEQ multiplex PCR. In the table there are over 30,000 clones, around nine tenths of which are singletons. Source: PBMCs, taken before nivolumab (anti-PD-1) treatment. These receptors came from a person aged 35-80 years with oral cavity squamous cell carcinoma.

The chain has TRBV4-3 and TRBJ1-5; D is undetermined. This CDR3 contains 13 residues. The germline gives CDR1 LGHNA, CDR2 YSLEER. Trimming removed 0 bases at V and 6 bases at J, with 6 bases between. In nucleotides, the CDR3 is TGCGCCAGCAGCCAAGATCGTCGTCAGCCCCAGCATTTT. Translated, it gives CASSQDRRQPQHF.

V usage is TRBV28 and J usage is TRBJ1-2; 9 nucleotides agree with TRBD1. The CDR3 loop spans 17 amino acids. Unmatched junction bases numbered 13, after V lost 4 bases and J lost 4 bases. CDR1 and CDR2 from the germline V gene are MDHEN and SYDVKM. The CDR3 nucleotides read TGTGCCAGCAGTTCCGCCACACAGGGGGCGATCGGCTATGGCTACACCTTC. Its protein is CASSSATQGAIGYGYTF.

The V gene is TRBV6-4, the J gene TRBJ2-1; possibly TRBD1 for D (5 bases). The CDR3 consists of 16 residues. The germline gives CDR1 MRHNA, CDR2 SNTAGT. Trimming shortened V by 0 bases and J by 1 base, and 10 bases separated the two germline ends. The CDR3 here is CASSDSIGVSYNEQFF. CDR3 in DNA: TGTGCCAGCAGTGACTCGATAGGGGTTTCCTACAATGAGCAGTTCTTC.

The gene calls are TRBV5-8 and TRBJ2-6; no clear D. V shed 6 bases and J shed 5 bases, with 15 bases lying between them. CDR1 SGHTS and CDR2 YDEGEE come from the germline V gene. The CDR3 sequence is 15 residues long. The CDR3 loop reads CASIRLQSRANVLTF. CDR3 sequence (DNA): TGTGCCAGCATCAGGCTCCAAAGTCGGGCCAACGTCCTGACTTTC.

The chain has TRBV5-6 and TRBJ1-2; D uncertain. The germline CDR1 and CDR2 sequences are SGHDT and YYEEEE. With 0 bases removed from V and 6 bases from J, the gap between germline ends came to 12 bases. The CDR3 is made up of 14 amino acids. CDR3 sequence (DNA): TGTGCCAGCAGCTTGGGACCCGGGGAGGATGGCTACACCTTC. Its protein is CASSLGPGEDGYTF.

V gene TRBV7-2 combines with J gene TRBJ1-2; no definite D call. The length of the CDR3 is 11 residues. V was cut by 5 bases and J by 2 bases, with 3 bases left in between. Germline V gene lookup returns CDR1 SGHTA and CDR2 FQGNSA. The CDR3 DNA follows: TGTGCCAGCAGCGACAACTATGGCTACACCTTC. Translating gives CASSDNYGYTF.

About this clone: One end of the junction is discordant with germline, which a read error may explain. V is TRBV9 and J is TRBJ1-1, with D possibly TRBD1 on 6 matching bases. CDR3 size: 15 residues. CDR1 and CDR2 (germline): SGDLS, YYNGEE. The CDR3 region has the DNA TGTGCCAGCGGCGTAGTTGGGGGGCTAGCGGCGGAAGCTTTCTTT. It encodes CASGVVGGLAAEAFF.

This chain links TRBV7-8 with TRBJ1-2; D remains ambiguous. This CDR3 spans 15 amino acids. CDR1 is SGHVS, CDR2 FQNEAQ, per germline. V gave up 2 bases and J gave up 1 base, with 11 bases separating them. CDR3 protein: CASSLSLQVNYGYTF. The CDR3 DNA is TGTGCCAGCAGCTTAAGTCTTCAGGTTAACTATGGCTACACCTTC.

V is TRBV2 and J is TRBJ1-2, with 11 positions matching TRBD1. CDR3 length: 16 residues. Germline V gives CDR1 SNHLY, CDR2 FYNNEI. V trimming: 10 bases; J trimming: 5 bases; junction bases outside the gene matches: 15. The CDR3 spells CATPDMDRGQSYGYTF. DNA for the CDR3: TGTGCCACCCCAGATATGGACAGGGGGCAATCTTATGGCTACACCTTC.

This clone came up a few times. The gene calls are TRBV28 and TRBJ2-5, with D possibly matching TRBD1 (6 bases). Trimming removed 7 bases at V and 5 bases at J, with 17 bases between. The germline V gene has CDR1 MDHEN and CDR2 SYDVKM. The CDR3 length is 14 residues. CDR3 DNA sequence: TGTGCCAGCAATGGTTGGGATCAGGGGGAGACCCAGTACTTC. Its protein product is CASNGWDQGETQYF.

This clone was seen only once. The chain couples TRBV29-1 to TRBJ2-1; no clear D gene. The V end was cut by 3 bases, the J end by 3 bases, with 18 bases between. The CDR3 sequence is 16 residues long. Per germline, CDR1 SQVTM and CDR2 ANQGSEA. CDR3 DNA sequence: TGCAGCGTTGAGGGCGGCAGGCGCAATATCTACAATGAGCAGTTCTTC. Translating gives CSVEGGRRNIYNEQFF.

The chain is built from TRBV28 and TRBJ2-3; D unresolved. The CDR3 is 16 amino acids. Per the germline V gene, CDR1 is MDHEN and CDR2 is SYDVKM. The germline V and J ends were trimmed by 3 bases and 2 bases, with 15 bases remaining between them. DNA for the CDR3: TGTGCCAGCAGTTTGGTAACTCTGGATCTCACAGATACGCAGTATTTT. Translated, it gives CASSLVTLDLTDTQYF.

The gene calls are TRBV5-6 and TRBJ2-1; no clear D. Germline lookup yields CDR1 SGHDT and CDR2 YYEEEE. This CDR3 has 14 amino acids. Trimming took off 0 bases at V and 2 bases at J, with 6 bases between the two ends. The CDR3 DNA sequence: TGTGCCAGCAGCTTGGTGGCAGCCTACAATGAGCAGTTCTTC. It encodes CASSLVAAYNEQFF.

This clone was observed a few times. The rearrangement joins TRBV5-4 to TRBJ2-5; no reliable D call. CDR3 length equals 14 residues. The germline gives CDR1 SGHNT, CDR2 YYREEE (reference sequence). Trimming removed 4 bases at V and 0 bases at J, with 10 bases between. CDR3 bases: TGTGCCAGCAGCCCGCATGAGTACCAAGAGACCCAGTACTTC. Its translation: CASSPHEYQETQYF. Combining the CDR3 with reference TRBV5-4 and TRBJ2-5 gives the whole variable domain ETGVTQSPTHLIKTRGQQVTLRCSSQSGHNTVSWYQQALGQGPQFIFQYYREEENGRGNFPPRFSGLQFPNYSSELNVNALELDDSALYLCASSPHEYQETQYFGPGTRLLVL.

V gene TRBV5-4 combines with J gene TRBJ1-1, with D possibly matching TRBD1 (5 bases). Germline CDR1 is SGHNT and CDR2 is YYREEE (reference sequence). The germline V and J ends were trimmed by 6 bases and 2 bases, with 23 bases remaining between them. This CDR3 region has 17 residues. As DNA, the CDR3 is TGTGCCAGCACCCTTGGGGCGTCTTTCGGTGTCAACACTGAAGCTTTCTTT. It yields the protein CASTLGASFGVNTEAFF.